This passage covers 18 T cell receptor beta chains from one sample sequenced in a study of blood T cell repertoires in COVID-19. Sequenced by immunoSEQ multiplex PCR; TCRdb stores in-frame clones only, minus some. The sample has approximately 200,000 clones, 60% to 85% seen once. Sequenced: peripheral blood. These receptors were taken from a man between 60 and 75 years old with active or convalescent COVID-19.

The chain has TRBV13 and TRBJ1-1, with D unresolved. Germline assignment: CDR1 PRHDT and CDR2 FYEKMQ (reference sequence). The CDR3 consists of 14 residues. V was clipped by 3 bases and J by 1 base, with 9 bases between them. In DNA form, the CDR3 reads TGTGCCAGCAGCTTTCTGGAGAAGAACACTGAAGCTTTCTTT. Residues: CASSFLEKNTEAFF.

The J gene is TRBJ1-2, the V gene TRBV7-9; D may be TRBD1 (5 bases). The ends were cut back, 5 bases at V and 5 bases at J, with 12 bases in the middle. This CDR3 region has 13 residues. Germline V lookup: CDR1 SEHNR, CDR2 FQNEAQ (reference sequence). The CDR3 region is CASSPGGTYGYTF. The CDR3 DNA reads TGTGCCAGCAGCCCCGGGGGGACTTATGGCTACACCTTC. The full variable domain, with the rest looked up from reference TRBV7-9 and TRBJ1-2, is DTGVSQNPRHKITKRGQNVTFRCDPISEHNRLYWYRQTLGQGPEFLTYFQNEAQLEKSRLLSDRFSAERPKGSFSTLEIQRTEQGDSAMYLCASSPGGTYGYTFGSGTRLTVV.

This clone was detected only a few times. The rearrangement joins TRBV7-8 to TRBJ2-5; D may be TRBD2 (6 bases). Trimming shortened V by 4 bases and J by 6 bases, and 18 bases separated the two germline ends. CDR3 length equals 15 residues. The germline CDR1 and CDR2 sequences are SGHVS and FQNEAQ. This chain's CDR3 is CASSSPGGTTKTQYF. The CDR3 coding sequence is TGTGCCAGCAGCTCCCCTGGCGGGACCACAAAGACCCAGTACTTC.

The gene calls are TRBV3-1 (or the pseudogene TRBV3-2) and TRBJ2-3, with 8 bases aligning to TRBD1. This CDR3 spans 16 amino acids. J lost 4 bases, V lost 2 bases, and 8 bases had no gene match. CDR1 and CDR2 (germline): LGHDT, YNNKEL (reference sequence). CDR3 amino acids: CASSQLAGTGPDTQYF. CDR3 nucleotides: TGTGCCAGCAGCCAACTCGCCGGGACAGGTCCAGATACGCAGTATTTT.

The CDR3: CASSFNQGRQPQHF. CDR3 nucleotides: TGTGCCAGCAGCTTCAACCAGGGTCGTCAGCCCCAGCATTTT. The V call is TRBV5-4, the J call TRBJ1-5, with D perhaps matching TRBD1 (5 bases). Trimming pared 2 bases from V and 6 bases from J, leaving 12 bases between. The CDR3 has 14 residues. Germline-derived CDR1 and CDR2 are SGHNT and YYREEE (reference sequence). Variable domain in full (rest from reference TRBV5-4 and TRBJ1-5): ETGVTQSPTHLIKTRGQQVTLRCSSQSGHNTVSWYQQALGQGPQFIFQYYREEENGRGNFPPRFSGLQFPNYSSELNVNALELDDSALYLCASSFNQGRQPQHFGDGTRLSIL.

This chain uses TRBV29-1 with TRBJ2-7, with 11 bases lining up with TRBD2. Germline V gene data show CDR1 as SQVTM and CDR2 as ANQGSEA. The CDR3 covers 13 residues. V gave up 5 bases and J gave up 3 bases; unmatched junction bases: 3. CDR3 DNA: TGCAGCGTTTTCGGGACTAGCGGCTACGAGCAGTACTTC. Its translation is CSVFGTSGYEQYF.

This clone was observed a few times. V and J are TRBV3-1 (or the pseudogene TRBV3-2) and TRBJ2-7, with TRBD2 matching 8 bases. Unmatched junction bases numbered 8, after V lost 0 bases and J lost 7 bases. CDR1 LGHDT and CDR2 YNNKEL come from the germline V gene (reference sequence). The CDR3 runs to 15 residues. CDR3 coding DNA: TGTGCCAGCAGCCAAGACAGCGGGGGTTGGAAAGAGCAGTACTTC. Its protein is CASSQDSGGWKEQYF.

V usage is TRBV6-5 and J usage is TRBJ2-3; 8 positions agree with TRBD2. The CDR3 extends over 15 amino acids. Germline V lookup: CDR1 MNHEY, CDR2 SVGAGI. Trimming at V came to 7 bases and at J to 4 bases, leaving 10 bases not matched to a gene. CDR3 residues: CASKGTTGGPDTQYF. CDR3 sequence (DNA): TGTGCCAGCAAGGGGACCACGGGGGGGCCAGATACGCAGTATTTT.

The chain has TRBV14 and TRBJ2-7; 10 bases are shared with TRBD2. This CDR3 has 14 residues. Germline V gene lookup returns CDR1 SGHDN and CDR2 FVKESK. V trimming: 5 bases; J trimming: 2 bases; junction bases outside the gene matches: 3. For the CDR3, the DNA is TGTGCCAGCAGCAAACTAGCGGGAACCTACGAGCAGTACTTC. It encodes CASSKLAGTYEQYF.

The chain uses TRBV2 and TRBJ2-7, with TRBD1 identical over 10 bases. Germline CDR1 reads SNHLY; CDR2 reads FYNNEI. The CDR3 consists of 14 residues. V lost 4 bases and J lost 0; bases outside the gene matches: 0. The CDR3 DNA reads as TGTGCCAGCAGTGGACAGGGGGCCTCCTACGAGCAGTACTTC. Amino acid sequence: CASSGQGASYEQYF.

The chain employs TRBV5-1 and TRBJ1-3; possibly TRBD1 for D (6 bases). Germline CDR1 and CDR2: SGHRS and YFSETQ. The germline V and J ends were trimmed by 4 bases and 8 bases, with 16 bases remaining between them. The CDR3 has 14 amino acids. Here the CDR3 reads CASSRGGQSDTIYF. The CDR3 DNA reads TGCGCCAGCAGCCGGGGGGGCCAGTCCGACACCATATATTTT.

The J gene is TRBJ2-3, the V gene TRBV19, with 8 bases identical to TRBD2. Germline trimming cut 4 bases from V and 0 bases from J; bases unmatched to any gene: 9. Germline-derived CDR1 and CDR2 are LNHDA and SQIVND (reference sequence). The CDR3 has 17 amino acids. The CDR3 region is CASSTKGLAPSTDTQYF. In DNA, the CDR3 is TGTGCCAGTAGTACGAAAGGACTAGCCCCTAGCACAGATACGCAGTATTTT.

CDR3 in amino acids: CASSALVGQGLDTQYF. The CDR3 nucleotides are TGTGCCAGCAGCGCACTAGTGGGACAGGGGCTGGATACGCAGTATTTT. The V call is TRBV7-2, the J call TRBJ2-3; TRBD1 matches at 10 bases. Germline V CDR1 and CDR2: SGHTA, FQGNSA. This CDR3 comprises 16 residues. After removal of 5 bases from V and 6 bases from J, the junction contained 11 bases not matched to a gene. The full variable domain, its missing parts supplied by reference TRBV7-2 and TRBJ2-3, is GAGVSQSPSNKVTEKGKDVELRCDPISGHTALYWYRQSLGQGLEFLIYFQGNSAPDKSGLPSDRFSAERTGGSVSTLTIQRTQQEDSAVYLCASSALVGQGLDTQYFGPGTRLTVL.

This chain connects TRBV9 to TRBJ2-2; TRBD1 aligns across 10 bases. CDR1 and CDR2 (germline): SGDLS, YYNGEE. The CDR3 contains 15 residues. Trimming cost V 2 bases and J 7 bases; bases outside gene matches: 5. The CDR3 region is CASSVRTGGSGELFF. The CDR3 region has the DNA TGTGCCAGCAGCGTTCGGACAGGGGGAAGCGGGGAGCTGTTTTTT. The full variable domain, completed using reference TRBV9 and TRBJ2-2, is DSGVTQTPKHLITATGQRVTLRCSPRSGDLSVYWYQQSLDQGLQFLIQYYNGEERAKGNILERFSAQQFPDLHSELNLSSLELGDSALYFCASSVRTGGSGELFFGEGSRLTVL.

The chain has TRBV5-4 and TRBJ1-1; 8 nucleotides line up with TRBD1. Trimming cost V 4 bases and J 6 bases; bases outside gene matches: 11. The CDR3 spans 15 residues. Germline V gene lookup returns CDR1 SGHNT and CDR2 YYREEE (reference sequence). Here the CDR3 reads CASSQPQGAGAEAFF. In DNA form, the CDR3 reads TGTGCCAGCAGCCAGCCCCAGGGGGCCGGAGCTGAAGCTTTCTTT.

The chain carries TRBV18 and TRBJ2-3; D call uncertain. Looked up from germline, CDR1 is KGHSH and CDR2 is LQKENI. V lost 2 bases and J 4 bases, leaving 4 bases between the germline ends. This CDR3 is 12 amino acids long. DNA for the CDR3: TGTGCCAGCTCACCATCCGCAGATACGCAGTATTTT. It specifies CASSPSADTQYF.

This clone was seen a few times. The CDR3 sequence is CSGKGQGPYNEQFF. The DNA of the CDR3 is TGCAGCGGGAAGGGACAGGGTCCTTACAATGAGCAGTTCTTC. V and J are TRBV29-1 and TRBJ2-1, with 9 bases aligning to TRBD1. Germline V CDR1 and CDR2: SQVTM, ANQGSEA. The junction had 8 bases not matched to a gene; V was cut back by 7 bases and J by 4 bases. The CDR3 contains 14 residues.

The chain uses TRBV6-2 or TRBV6-3 and TRBJ2-7, with 7 bases identical to TRBD1. Germline assignment: CDR1 MNHEY and CDR2 SVGEGT. The CDR3 runs to 16 residues. Trimming cost V 2 bases and J 5 bases; bases outside gene matches: 12. This CDR3 reads CASSYHDRVVMNEQYF. The CDR3 nucleotides are TGTGCCAGCAGTTACCACGACAGGGTGGTGATGAACGAGCAGTACTTC.